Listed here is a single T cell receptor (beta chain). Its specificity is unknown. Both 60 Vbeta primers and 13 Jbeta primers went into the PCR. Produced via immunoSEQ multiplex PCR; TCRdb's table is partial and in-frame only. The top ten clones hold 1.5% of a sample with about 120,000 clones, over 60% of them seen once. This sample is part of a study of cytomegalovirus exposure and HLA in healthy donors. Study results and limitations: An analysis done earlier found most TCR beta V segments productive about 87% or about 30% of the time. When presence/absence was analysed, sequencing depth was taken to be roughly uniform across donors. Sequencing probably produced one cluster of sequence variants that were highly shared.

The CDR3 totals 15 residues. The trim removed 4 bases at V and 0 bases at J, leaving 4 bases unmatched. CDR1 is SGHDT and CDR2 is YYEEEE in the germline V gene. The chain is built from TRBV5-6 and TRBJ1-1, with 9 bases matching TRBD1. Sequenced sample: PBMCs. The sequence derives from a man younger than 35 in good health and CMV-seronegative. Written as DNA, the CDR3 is TGTGCCAGCAGCAAGGGACAGGGCTTGAACACTGAAGCTTTCTTT. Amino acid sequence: CASSKGQGLNTEAFF.